This is a list of T cell receptor beta chains from one sample in a study of cytomegalovirus exposure and HLA in healthy donors. TCRdb's table, derived via immunoSEQ multiplex PCR, lists solely in-frame clones and lacks some. Of roughly 160,000 clones in the sample, 80% to 90% are singletons; the top ten hold about 9.3%. Sequenced input: PBMCs. These receptors originate from a man between 18 and 29 years old in good health and CMV-seropositive. CDR3s include the opening cysteine and the closing phenylalanine or tryptophan. Clone size appears in some rows only: once, few, many, or a class for an expanded clone.

V gene,CDR3 length,J gene,clone size,CDR3 protein
TRBV27,16,TRBJ2-3,-,CASSNTGRPYTDTQYF
TRBV9,15,TRBJ2-1,-,CASSDMQGSYNEQFF
TRBV5-6,11,TRBJ2-5,-,CASSLGPSQYF
TRBV5-1,14,TRBJ2-2,-,CASSEIKNTGELFF
TRBV2,19,TRBJ2-7,-,CASSDSTGDFPKPTYEQYF
TRBV21-1,18,TRBJ1-1,-,CASSPRCRDRGRGTEAFF
TRBV5-1,14,TRBJ2-3,-,CASSLRAAGDTQYF
TRBV6-1,16,TRBJ2-3,-,CASSEAGWGGLDTQYF
TRBV10-3,14,-,-,CAIKNRGHGYEQYF
TRBV15,17,TRBJ1-5,-,CATSRDREQDSNQPQHF
TRBV19,15,TRBJ1-2,-,CASRRWGGPNYGYTF
TRBV7-9,16,TRBJ2-7,-,CASSLLVGTDSYEQYF
TRBV2,16,TRBJ2-2,-,CASSESPGRGTGELFF
TRBV13,13,TRBJ1-1,-,CASSQTPNTEAFF
TRBV7-6,16,TRBJ2-3,-,CASSLNRMGSTDTQYF
TRBV7-9,11,TRBJ2-3,-,CASSLEGAEYF
TRBV7-2,16,TRBJ2-2,-,CASSSRAGLNTGELFF
TRBV19,16,TRBJ1-4,-,CASSIDLWRPNEKLFF
TRBV18,18,TRBJ2-3,-,CASSYDPLAGGGTDTQYF
TRBV25-1,14,TRBJ2-3,-,CASSDRGTSDTQYF
TRBV9,16,TRBJ2-1,-,CASSREVAGRYNEQFF
TRBV2,16,TRBJ1-1,-,CASSEVPNPGNTEAFF
TRBV2,17,TRBJ2-2,-,CASSEDRRQANTGELFF
TRBV10-3,19,TRBJ2-2,-,CAISESNPPDRGGTGELFF
TRBV7-9,13,TRBJ1-5,-,CASSLGSGQPQHF
TRBV2,13,TRBJ1-5,once,CAITQGKDQPQHF
TRBV7-9,17,TRBJ2-1,-,CASSGGLAGGPGNEQFF
TRBV6-1,15,TRBJ1-1,-,CASSRGAGMNTEAFF
TRBV5-1,12,TRBJ1-1,-,CASSLEGIEAFF
TRBV15,11,TRBJ2-7,-,CATRGGAEQYF
TRBV18,16,TRBJ2-3,-,CASSRVGGGPSDTQYF
TRBV11-1,13,TRBJ1-5,-,CASSLGSGQPQHF
TRBV12-5,16,TRBJ2-3,once,CASGLVVGGYTDTQYF
TRBV6-6,14,TRBJ1-3,-,CASSLTGTGNTIYF
TRBV4-1,16,TRBJ2-5,-,CASSQEGTRRGETQYF
TRBV30,13,TRBJ1-1,-,CAWSVNRNTEAFF
TRBV5-4,14,TRBJ2-7,-,CASSRGQGSHEQYF
TRBV30,14,TRBJ1-5,-,CAWNVQGVSQPQHF
TRBV7-9,15,TRBJ1-6,once,CASSLAGTGISPLHF
TRBV5-6,14,TRBJ1-1,few,CASSLWAGNTEAFF
TRBV2,14,TRBJ2-3,-,CASKTSGSTDTQYF
TRBV30,17,TRBJ2-7,-,CAWSLRGPRGESYEQYF
TRBV5-4,18,TRBJ2-5,-,CASSGGGLAGGLRETQYF
TRBV6-4,14,TRBJ1-6,-,CASSETGGNSPLHF
TRBV2,15,TRBJ2-7,-,CASSPTTPPPYEQYF
TRBV18,17,TRBJ1-4,few,CASSQGQGLGTNEKLFF
TRBV6-1,15,-,-,CASSEGTGPSYEQYF
TRBV29-1,13,TRBJ2-7,once,CSVDEGGRYEQYF
TRBV2,10,TRBJ1-1,few,CASISGVAFF
TRBV20-1,10,TRBJ1-5,few,CSAKGDSQHF
TRBV6-6,14,TRBJ1-2,-,CASTRQGEGGGYTF
TRBV5-4,14,TRBJ2-6,-,CASSLLSGANVLTF
TRBV7-9,13,TRBJ2-7,-,CASSLDRVYEQYF
TRBV29-1,12,TRBJ2-5,-,CSVAWGRETQYF
TRBV5-1,15,TRBJ1-1,-,CASSLGQVYNTEAFF